This T cell receptor (beta chain) is drawn from a study of cytomegalovirus exposure and HLA in healthy donors. Study background: Early released data comprised around 85 million unique TCRs from HLA-typed donors. The study, taken as a whole, reports: Being productive about 87% or about 30% of the time was typical of most TCR beta V segments in an earlier analysis. In vitro work confirmed that three CMV-associated chains recognize CMV antigens.

Notes on this clone: What it binds is not known.

The primer mix had 60 Vbeta and 13 Jbeta primers. Per the authors' pipeline: An analysis performed later counted 75 million to 80 million unique TCR beta chains (around 11 million of them shared). The repertoire was sequenced with immunoSEQ multiplex PCR; TCRdb's copy has only in-frame clones and lacks some. D and trimming were read from the DNA, whereas the V and J calls and clone size are those reported in that table. The top ten hold less than 25% of the sample, which has some 74,000 clones, around 64% seen once. V lost 4 bases to trimming and J lost 7 bases, with 20 bases between them. The CDR3 spans 15 residues. Germline lookup yields CDR1 SGHVS and CDR2 FQNEAQ.

This sequence was found in a man between 35 and 55 years old in good health and CMV-seropositive. Material for sequencing was PBMCs. The chain has TRBV7-8 and TRBJ2-7; tentatively, D is TRBD2 (6 bases). Here the CDR3 DNA reads TGTGCCAGCAGCTCCGGGAGTAGCTTAGTCGGGGAGCAGTACTTC. Protein sequence: CASSSGSSLVGEQYF.